This T cell receptor beta chain was retrieved from a study of shared clonotypes between healthy human individuals. Study information: The study drew on a couple of women and a few men aged 18 to 49 as donors.

The test was conducted at deep level. Authors' processing steps: Filtering of immunoSEQ junctional sequences could not match full-length read filtering. Generated by immunoSEQ multiplex PCR, the TCRdb table keeps only in-frame clones and is missing some. That table supplies the V and J calls and clone size; D and trimming were determined from the DNA. The sample records a few million clones, over 85% being singletons. This clone occurred once. V dropped 2 bases and J dropped 10 bases, with 21 bases sitting between them. Germline CDR1 reads MGHRA; CDR2 reads YSYEKL. The CDR3 is made up of 16 amino acids. The study separated CD4+ cells into CD45RA+ naive and CD45RA-negative memory subsets.

The chain carries TRBV4-1 and TRBJ2-1, with D possibly being TRBD1 (6 bases). This receptor was obtained from a man aged 18-30 years in good health. Some clones in this sample may be carry-over from other donors' samples. The sequencing sample was made of naive CD4+ T cells from PBMCs. Specified subset: CD45RA+ positively selected. For the CDR3, the DNA is TGCGCCAGCAGCCAAAGCGAGGGCAGGGGAACTTGGGAGCAGTTCTTC. Translated, it gives CASSQSEGRGTWEQFF.